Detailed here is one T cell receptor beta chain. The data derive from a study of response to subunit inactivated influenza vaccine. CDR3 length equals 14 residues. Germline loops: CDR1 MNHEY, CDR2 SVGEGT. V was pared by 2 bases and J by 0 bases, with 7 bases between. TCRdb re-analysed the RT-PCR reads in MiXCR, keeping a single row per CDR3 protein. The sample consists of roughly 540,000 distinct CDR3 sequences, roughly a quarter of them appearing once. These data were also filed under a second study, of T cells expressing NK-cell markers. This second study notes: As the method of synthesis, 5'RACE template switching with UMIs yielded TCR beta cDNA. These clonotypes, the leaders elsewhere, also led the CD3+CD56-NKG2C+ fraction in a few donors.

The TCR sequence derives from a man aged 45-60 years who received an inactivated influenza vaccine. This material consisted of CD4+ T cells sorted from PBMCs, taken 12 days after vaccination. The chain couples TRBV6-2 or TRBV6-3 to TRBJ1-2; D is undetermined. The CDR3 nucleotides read TGTGCCAGCAGTTACGGGAGCCCTAACTATGGCTACACCTTC. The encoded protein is CASSYGSPNYGYTF.